This TCR beta chain derives from a study of CD8 T cells in ankylosing spondylitis. The V gene's germline CDR1 is LGHNA and CDR2 YNFKEQ. CDR3 length: 16 amino acids. Between the trimmed V and J ends, which lost 0 bases and 1 base, there was a span of 10 bases. TCRdb passed the 5' RACE reads through MiXCR, listing each CDR3 protein once. The table lists hundreds of thousands of distinct CDR3 sequences, 12% of them singletons. The sample holds a few counts of this clonotype. As yet, its antigen is unknown. Study-wide results and limits: A motif in TCR beta, a set of eight or nine highly homologous variants, appeared characteristic of ankylosing spondylitis blood.

V is TRBV4-2 and J is TRBJ1-5, with D possibly matching TRBD1 (5 bases). Sequenced sample: blood, either unsorted or a sorted T cell fraction (not recorded which). The sequence derives from a male donor with ankylosing spondylitis. This CDR3 is CASSQDGGWSNQPQHF. The DNA for the CDR3 is TGTGCCAGCAGCCAAGATGGGGGTTGGAGCAATCAGCCCCAGCATTTT.